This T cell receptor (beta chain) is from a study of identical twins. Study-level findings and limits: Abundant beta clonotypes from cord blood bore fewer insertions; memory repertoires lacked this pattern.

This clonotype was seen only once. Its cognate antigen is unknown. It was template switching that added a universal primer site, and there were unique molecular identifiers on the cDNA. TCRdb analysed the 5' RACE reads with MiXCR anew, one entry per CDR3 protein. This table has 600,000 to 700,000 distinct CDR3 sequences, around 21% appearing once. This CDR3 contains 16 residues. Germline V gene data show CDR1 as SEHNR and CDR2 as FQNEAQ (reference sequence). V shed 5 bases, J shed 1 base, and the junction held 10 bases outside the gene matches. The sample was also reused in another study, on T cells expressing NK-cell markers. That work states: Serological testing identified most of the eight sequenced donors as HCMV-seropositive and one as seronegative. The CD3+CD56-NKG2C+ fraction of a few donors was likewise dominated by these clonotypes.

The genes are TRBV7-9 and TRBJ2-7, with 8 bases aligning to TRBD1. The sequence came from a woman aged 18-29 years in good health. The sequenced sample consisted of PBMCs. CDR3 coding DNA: TGTGCCAGCAGCCCCTGGGACAGGATGGAGTCCTACGAGCAGTACTTC. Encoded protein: CASSPWDRMESYEQYF.